Following are 27 T cell receptor beta chains from one sample sequenced in a study of shared clonotypes between healthy human individuals. CD45RO negativity and positive selection for CCR7 defined naive CD8 cells, a population that excluded terminally differentiated effector memory CD45RA+ cells. The method was immunoSEQ multiplex PCR; TCRdb's version includes in-frame clones alone and lacks a portion of them. In the table there are some 1,900,000 clones, approximately 95% of which are singletons. Sequenced material: naive CD8+ T cells sorted from blood. Receptor source: a man aged 18 to 29 in good health.

This CDR3 reads CASSITTSGNNEQFF. The DNA of the CDR3 is TGTGCCAGTAGTATAACGACTAGCGGCAACAATGAGCAGTTCTTC. The chain uses TRBV19 and TRBJ2-1; TRBD2 aligns across 9 bases. From germline, CDR1 is LNHDA and CDR2 SQIVND (reference sequence). Trimming at V came to 2 bases and at J to 5 bases, leaving 4 bases not matched to a gene. The CDR3 runs to 15 residues.

The chain is built from TRBV9 and TRBJ2-7; D is undetermined. Germline V gene lookup returns CDR1 SGDLS and CDR2 YYNGEE. The CDR3 length is 14 residues. Deletions cut 4 bases from V and 5 bases from J, with 16 bases between. This CDR3 reads CASSPAMVWHEQYF. CDR3 nucleotide sequence: TGTGCCAGCAGCCCTGCCATGGTGTGGCACGAGCAGTACTTC.

The chain joins TRBV14 to TRBJ1-2, with a possible D match to TRBD1 (5 bases). This CDR3 spans 17 amino acids. Germline V CDR1 and CDR2: SGHDN, FVKESK. V shed 2 bases and J shed 1 base, with 17 bases lying between them. The CDR3, as DNA: TGTGCCAGCAGCCAAACCGGGACCGGGACGGGTAACTATGGCTACACCTTC. It specifies CASSQTGTGTGNYGYTF. The complete variable domain, with remaining parts taken from reference TRBV14 and TRBJ1-2, reads EAGVTQFPSHSVIEKGQTVTLRCDPISGHDNLYWYRRVMGKEIKFLLHFVKESKQDESGMPNNRFLAERTGGTYSTLKVQPAELEDSGVYFCASSQTGTGTGNYGYTFGSGTRLTVV.

Concerning this clone: The same CDR3 arises from other DNA sequences in this sample as well. This chain uses TRBV10-3 with TRBJ1-2; D unclear. The CDR3 is made up of 14 amino acids. The germline V and J ends were trimmed by 0 bases and 3 bases, with 8 bases remaining between them. Germline V lookup: CDR1 ENHRY, CDR2 SYGVKD. Here the CDR3 reads CAISESGRDYGYTF. In nucleotides, the CDR3 is TGTGCCATCAGTGAGTCAGGGCGAGACTATGGCTACACCTTC.

J is TRBJ2-3 and V is TRBV27; D uncertain. This CDR3 region has 13 residues. V was clipped by 5 bases and J by 2 bases, with 8 bases between them. Per germline, CDR1 MNHEY and CDR2 SMNVEV (reference sequence). CDR3 loop: CASSIVLTDTQYF. CDR3 nucleotide sequence: TGTGCCAGCAGTATCGTCCTCACAGATACGCAGTATTTT.

This chain uses TRBV11-2 with TRBJ2-5; D could derive from TRBD1 or TRBD2 (6 bases each). CDR3 length: 14 residues. Germline V lookup: CDR1 SGHAT, CDR2 FQNNGV. Trimming shortened V by 4 bases and J by 5 bases, and 14 bases separated the two germline ends. DNA of the CDR3: TGTGCCAGCAGCTCAACTCTAGGGGGGGAGACCCAGTACTTC. It is translated as CASSSTLGGETQYF.

This chain uses TRBV4-1 with TRBJ2-2, with D perhaps given as TRBD1 or TRBD2 (5 bases each). Germline loops: CDR1 MGHRA, CDR2 YSYEKL. V lost 0 bases and J lost 6, with 14 bases in between. There are 16 residues in the CDR3. CDR3: CASSQDGGWLSGELFF. The CDR3 nucleotides read TGCGCCAGCAGCCAAGATGGGGGATGGCTTTCCGGGGAGCTGTTTTTT.

V is TRBV5-1 and J is TRBJ2-7; 7 bases are shared with TRBD1. This CDR3 comprises 15 residues. The J segment lost 6 bases and the V segment lost 4 bases, leaving 13 bases of the junction unmatched. Germline values: CDR1 SGHRS, CDR2 YFSETQ. The CDR3 region is CASSTNPATGVEQYF. In nucleotides, the CDR3 is TGCGCCAGCAGCACCAACCCGGCAACAGGGGTCGAGCAGTACTTC.

The V call is TRBV5-5, the J call TRBJ1-1, with D possibly TRBD1 on 5 matching bases. This CDR3 is built from 15 residues. V dropped 1 base and J dropped 0 bases, with 10 bases sitting between them. Looked up from germline, CDR1 is SGHKS and CDR2 is YYEKEE (reference sequence). In DNA form, the CDR3 reads TGTGCCAGCAGCTTGTCCTGGGGGATGAACACTGAAGCTTTCTTT. Its translation is CASSLSWGMNTEAFF.

The rearrangement links TRBV19 to TRBJ1-5, with D unresolved. From germline, CDR1 is LNHDA and CDR2 SQIVND (reference sequence). The germline V and J ends were trimmed by 3 bases and 5 bases, with 11 bases remaining between them. The CDR3 runs 14 residues. In nucleotides, the CDR3 is TGTGCCAGTAGTATCCTCCAGACGGATCAGCCCCAGCATTTT. Amino acid sequence: CASSILQTDQPQHF.

This chain links TRBV29-1 with TRBJ2-1; D unresolved. This CDR3 is built from 14 residues. The V gene lost 3 bases and the J gene lost 4 bases, with 13 bases spanning the gap. The germline V gene has CDR1 SQVTM and CDR2 ANQGSEA. CDR3 protein: CSVEGPPPYNEQFF. CDR3 in DNA: TGCAGCGTTGAGGGTCCCCCTCCATACAATGAGCAGTTCTTC.

This rearrangement joins TRBV6-5 to TRBJ2-2; D perhaps matches TRBD1 (5 bases). Germline CDR1 is MNHEY and CDR2 is SVGAGI. V lost 5 bases to trimming and J lost 4 bases, with 11 bases between them. The CDR3 sequence is 14 residues long. The CDR3 here is CASSMTAGTGELFF. For the CDR3, the DNA is TGTGCCAGCAGTATGACAGCAGGCACCGGGGAGCTGTTTTTT.

V is TRBV19 and J is TRBJ1-5; D is ambiguous. Germline V gives CDR1 LNHDA, CDR2 SQIVND (reference sequence). V lost 6 bases and J lost 6, with 18 bases in between. The CDR3 totals 15 residues. CDR3 amino acids: CASRGRLGKAQPQHF. CDR3 DNA: TGTGCCAGTAGAGGAAGGCTCGGGAAAGCTCAGCCCCAGCATTTT.

The rearrangement joins TRBV30 to TRBJ2-1; 11 positions agree with TRBD2. Germline assignment: CDR1 GTSNPN and CDR2 SVGIG (reference sequence). The CDR3 is 16 amino acids. The ends lost 3 bases at V and 2 bases at J; junction bases unmatched: 6. The CDR3 region has the DNA TGTGCCTGGAGCCTACAGGGACTAGCGGCCTACAATGAGCAGTTCTTC. The encoded protein is CAWSLQGLAAYNEQFF. The whole variable domain, filled in from reference TRBV30 and TRBJ2-1, reads SQTIHQWPATLVQPVGSPLSLECTVEGTSNPNLYWYRQAAGRGLQLLFYSVGIGQISSEVPQNLSASRPQDRQFILSSKKLLLSDSGFYLCAWSLQGLAAYNEQFFGPGTRLTVL.

This clone was seen once. V usage is TRBV5-1 and J usage is TRBJ2-7; 8 positions match TRBD1. The J segment lost 5 bases and the V segment lost 4 bases, leaving 8 bases of the junction unmatched. Germline V gives CDR1 SGHRS, CDR2 YFSETQ. This CDR3 has 14 residues. The CDR3 loop reads CASSLLDRGDEQYF. In nucleotides, the CDR3 is TGCGCCAGCAGCCTTCTCGACAGGGGCGACGAGCAGTACTTC. The full variable domain, in which reference TRBV5-1 and TRBJ2-7 provide the parts outside the CDR3, is KAGVTQTPRYLIKTRGQQVTLSCSPISGHRSVSWYQQTPGQGLQFLFEYFSETQRNKGNFPGRFSGRQFSNSRSEMNVSTLELGDSALYLCASSLLDRGDEQYFGPGTRLTVT.

Details on this clone: Additional DNA sequences in this sample encode the identical CDR3. This chain joins TRBV5-1 and TRBJ2-7, with D possibly being TRBD1 or TRBD2 (5 bases each). The V gene lost 3 bases and the J gene lost 4 bases, with 8 bases spanning the gap. CDR3 length: 12 amino acids. CDR1 is SGHRS and CDR2 is YFSETQ in the germline V gene. CDR3 sequence (DNA): TGCGCCAGCAGCTCAGGGAGTTACGAGCAGTACTTC. Translation: CASSSGSYEQYF.

The chain has TRBV10-3 and TRBJ2-7, with D uncertain. The CDR3 covers 10 residues. Germline CDR1 ENHRY, CDR2 SYGVKD. V was pared by 8 bases and J by 5 bases, with 7 bases between. As DNA, the CDR3 is TGTGCCATCGGTCCGGACGAGCAGTACTTC. Translation: CAIGPDEQYF.

The chain links TRBV6-5 to TRBJ1-1, with a possible D match to TRBD1 (5 bases). The germline V and J ends were trimmed by 6 bases and 3 bases, with 14 bases remaining between them. This CDR3 is built from 14 residues. Germline CDR1 reads MNHEY; CDR2 reads SVGAGI. The DNA of the CDR3 is TGTGCCAGCAGCCTGCTCCAACAGGACACTGAAGCTTTCTTT. This gives the protein CASSLLQQDTEAFF.

The V and J genes are TRBV5-1 and TRBJ1-2; no clear D. Trimming pared 7 bases from V and 5 bases from J, leaving 18 bases between. CDR1 and CDR2 (germline): SGHRS, YFSETQ. The CDR3 runs to 14 residues. The CDR3 protein is CASGQASPQYGYTF. The CDR3 DNA follows: TGCGCCAGCGGCCAAGCCTCCCCCCAATATGGCTACACCTTC. Based on the CDR3 plus reference TRBV5-1 and TRBJ1-2, the full variable domain is KAGVTQTPRYLIKTRGQQVTLSCSPISGHRSVSWYQQTPGQGLQFLFEYFSETQRNKGNFPGRFSGRQFSNSRSEMNVSTLELGDSALYLCASGQASPQYGYTFGSGTRLTVV.

The chain uses TRBV21-1 and TRBJ1-4; no DNA check was done on the table's D call, TRBD1. TRBV21-1 is listed as a pseudogene. CDR3 size: 18 residues. The CDR3: CASSLRNSPDPTNEKLFF. For the CDR3, the DNA is TGTGCCAGCAGCCTAAGGAACAGCCCGGATCCAACTAATGAAAAACTGTTTTTT.

This rearrangement joins TRBV11-2 to TRBJ2-7; 8 nucleotides agree with TRBD1. The germline V gene has CDR1 SGHAT and CDR2 FQNNGV. CDR3 length: 14 amino acids. V shed 5 bases and J 1 base; nucleotides not matched to a gene: 4. The CDR3 sequence: CASSLWTGSYEQYF. The CDR3 coding sequence is TGTGCCAGCAGCCTTTGGACAGGGTCCTACGAGCAGTACTTC.

The V call is TRBV5-6, the J call TRBJ1-2, with D possibly being TRBD1 (6 bases). The CDR3 covers 15 residues. Trimming cost V 8 bases and J 5 bases, with 22 bases left between them. Germline V gives CDR1 SGHDT, CDR2 YYEEEE. CDR3 bases: TGTGCCAGTGGGTGGGGTACAGGGATCGGATATGGCTACACCTTC. This gives the protein CASGWGTGIGYGYTF.

V gene TRBV4-3 combines with J gene TRBJ2-1; D may correspond to TRBD1 or TRBD2 (5 bases each). The V and J ends lost 5 bases and 9 bases respectively, with 14 bases between them. Germline V gene data show CDR1 as LGHNA and CDR2 as YSLEER. This CDR3 comprises 13 residues. Here the CDR3 reads CASSFRGASEQFF. Written as DNA, the CDR3 is TGCGCCAGCAGCTTTCGAGGGGCCTCTGAGCAGTTCTTC.

In DNA, the CDR3 is TGTGCCAGCAGCCTGGCGGAGGGTTCGAACACTGAAGCTTTCTTT. Translated: CASSLAEGSNTEAFF. This chain connects TRBV6-6 to TRBJ1-1; D gene uncertain. The CDR3 extends over 15 amino acids. CDR1 is MNHNY and CDR2 is SVGAGI in the germline V gene (reference sequence). V dropped 6 bases and J dropped 1 base, with 15 bases sitting between them.

This clone was seen a handful of times. As DNA, the CDR3 is TGTGCCAGCAGTTACCAAGGACGGGTTAATTCACCCCTCCACTTT. Protein sequence: CASSYQGRVNSPLHF. V usage is TRBV6-5 and J usage is TRBJ1-6; D gene unclear. The V gene lost 2 bases and the J gene lost 6 bases, with 11 bases spanning the gap. The CDR3 has 15 residues. Germline loops: CDR1 MNHEY, CDR2 SVGAGI.

This clone came up once. The rearrangement joins TRBV18 to TRBJ2-1; possibly TRBD2 for D (6 bases). The CDR3 runs 11 residues. CDR1 is KGHSH and CDR2 is LQKENI in the germline V gene. Deletions cut 2 bases from V and 11 bases from J, with 7 bases between. The CDR3, as DNA: TGTGCCAGCTCACCAGGGACTCAGCAGTTCTTC. It codes for CASSPGTQQFF.

The V and J genes are TRBV19 and TRBJ2-1; unclear D gene. V shed 6 bases and J shed 9 bases, with 12 bases lying between them. Germline CDR1 LNHDA, CDR2 SQIVND (reference sequence). There are 12 residues in the CDR3. The CDR3 bases are TGTGCCAGTAGCATCCAAGGCCTTGAGCAGTTCTTC. It is translated as CASSIQGLEQFF.